These 22 T cell receptor beta chains originate from one sample sequenced in a study of blood T cell repertoires in COVID-19. Generated by immunoSEQ multiplex PCR, the TCRdb table keeps only in-frame clones and is missing some. The sample lists 25,000 to 30,000 clones; 81% were seen once. The sequencing input was peripheral blood. The receptors here all came from a woman aged 55-69 years with acute or convalescent COVID-19.

The V and J genes are TRBV27 and TRBJ2-1; TRBD2 matches 10 bases. Germline V gene data show CDR1 as MNHEY and CDR2 as SMNVEV (reference sequence). V gave up 10 bases and J gave up 0 bases; unmatched junction bases: 6. The CDR3 has 15 residues. The CDR3 nucleotides read TGTGCCACCTCACTAGCGGGGAGCTCCTACAATGAGCAGTTCTTC. It codes for CATSLAGSSYNEQFF.

This clone was counted between two and nine times. The chain recombines TRBV6-5 with TRBJ1-4, with D perhaps TRBD1 (5 bases). This CDR3 spans 13 amino acids. The ends were cut back, 2 bases at V and 8 bases at J, with 9 bases in the middle. In germline, CDR1 is MNHEY, CDR2 SVGAGI. The CDR3 coding sequence is TGTGCCAGCAGTTACAGGCGGACAGAAAAACTGTTTTTT. This translates into CASSYRRTEKLFF.

The chain uses TRBV28 and TRBJ1-1, with a tentative D call TRBD1 (6 bases). Germline-derived CDR1 and CDR2 are MDHEN and SYDVKM. There are 14 residues in the CDR3. V was trimmed by 8 bases and J by 3 bases, leaving 16 bases between them. CDR3 in DNA: TGTGCCAGCCTTTACCGCGGACAGTACACTGAAGCTTTCTTT. Translated, it gives CASLYRGQYTEAFF.

V is TRBV30 and J is TRBJ1-4; a possible D gene is TRBD1 (6 bases). Trimming cost V 0 bases and J 10 bases, with 21 bases left between them. CDR1 and CDR2 from the germline V gene are GTSNPN and SVGIG (reference sequence). The CDR3 runs to 16 residues. The CDR3 spells CAWSVSSAGGGGKLFF. DNA for the CDR3: TGTGCCTGGAGTGTATCTTCGGCGGGGGGCGGAGGAAAACTGTTTTTT.

The chain is built from TRBV5-1 and TRBJ2-3; a weak D match, TRBD1 (6 bases). The CDR3 runs 13 residues. Per the germline V gene, CDR1 is SGHRS and CDR2 is YFSETQ. V was cut by 1 base and J by 6 bases, with 9 bases left in between. The CDR3 loop is CASSLWGPDTQYF. The CDR3 DNA sequence: TGCGCCAGCAGCTTGTGGGGGCCGGATACGCAGTATTTT.

The rearrangement joins TRBV11-3 to TRBJ2-3; D perhaps matches TRBD2 (7 bases). Trimming took off 6 bases at V and 2 bases at J, with 12 bases between the two ends. The CDR3 runs 14 residues. The germline CDR1 and CDR2 sequences are SGHNT and YENEEA. The CDR3 bases are TGTGCCAGCAGTGTAGGGGGGGACACAGATACGCAGTATTTT. This sequence encodes CASSVGGDTDTQYF.

This clone was detected only a few times. V usage is TRBV19 and J usage is TRBJ2-2; TRBD1 aligns across 9 bases. J was trimmed by 1 base and V by 10 bases; bases with no gene match: 4. The CDR3 contains 14 residues. CDR1 is LNHDA, CDR2 SQIVND, per germline (reference sequence). CDR3 in amino acids: CATKGQGNTGELFF. The CDR3 DNA is TGTGCCACCAAGGGACAGGGGAACACCGGGGAGCTGTTTTTT.

The rearrangement links TRBV4-1 to TRBJ1-2, with 9 bases matching TRBD1. Germline V CDR1 and CDR2: MGHRA, YSYEKL. V was clipped by 0 bases and J by 3 bases; unmatched bases: 8. CDR3 length: 17 amino acids. Here the CDR3 reads CASSQDLVDRGDYGYTF. The CDR3 DNA is TGCGCCAGCAGCCAAGACCTTGTCGACAGGGGGGACTATGGCTACACCTTC.

The chain combines TRBV6-6 with TRBJ2-2; TRBD1 might be the D (5 bases). Germline V CDR1 and CDR2: MNHNY, SVGAGI (reference sequence). Trimming left V 3 bases short and J 5 bases short, with 13 bases between. The CDR3 sequence is 15 residues long. The CDR3, as DNA: TGTGCCAGCAGTTATGTTGGGGCCCAGACCGGGGAGCTGTTTTTT. Translated, it gives CASSYVGAQTGELFF.

This clone was counted between two and nine times. This rearrangement joins TRBV10-3 to TRBJ1-1; TRBD1 aligns across 11 bases. Germline V gives CDR1 ENHRY, CDR2 SYGVKD. V was clipped by 10 bases and J by 0 bases; unmatched bases: 4. This CDR3 is built from 14 residues. CDR3 sequence reads: CATRDRGVNTEAFF. The CDR3 nucleotides are TGTGCCACCCGGGACAGGGGGGTGAACACTGAAGCTTTCTTT.

V and J are TRBV6-1 and TRBJ1-3; D is possibly TRBD1 (5 bases). Germline-derived CDR1 and CDR2 are MNHNS and SASEGT. The CDR3 has 17 amino acids. V was shortened by 1 base and J by 4 bases, with 17 bases between the two germline ends. The chain's CDR3 is CASSEVMGREKGNTIYF. CDR3 DNA: TGTGCCAGCAGTGAAGTAATGGGGCGAGAAAAAGGAAACACCATATATTTT.

J is TRBJ1-5 and V is TRBV19, with 10 bases identical to TRBD1. The CDR3 consists of 12 residues. CDR1 is LNHDA, CDR2 SQIVND, per germline (reference sequence). The junction had 2 bases not matched to a gene; V was cut back by 5 bases and J by 10 bases. In DNA, the CDR3 is TGTGCCAGTAGTCAGACAGGGGGCCCCCAGCATTTT. Its translation: CASSQTGGPQHF.

This chain connects TRBV18 to TRBJ1-1; unclear D gene. CDR3 length: 14 amino acids. CDR1 is KGHSH and CDR2 is LQKENI in the germline V gene. The V gene lost 0 bases and the J gene lost 5 bases, with 10 bases spanning the gap. The CDR3 nucleotides are TGTGCCAGCTCACCACCTAGCCGGCGGACTGAAGCTTTCTTT. It is translated as CASSPPSRRTEAFF.

The V call is TRBV6-6, the J call TRBJ1-4; a possible D gene is TRBD1 (6 bases). The length of the CDR3 is 13 residues. In germline, CDR1 is MNHNY, CDR2 SVGAGI (reference sequence). Trimming took off 2 bases at V and 5 bases at J, with 6 bases between the two ends. CDR3 residues: CASSYRGNEKLFF. CDR3 bases: TGTGCCAGCAGTTACAGGGGGAATGAAAAACTGTTTTTT.

The genes are TRBV24-1 and TRBJ1-5; no clear D. Trimming pared 2 bases from V and 2 bases from J, leaving 12 bases between. Looked up from germline, CDR1 is KGHDR and CDR2 is SFDVKD. This CDR3 comprises 16 residues. CDR3 loop: CATSDSRGGGNQPQHF. The CDR3 nucleotides are TGTGCCACCAGTGATTCCCGGGGAGGCGGCAATCAGCCCCAGCATTTT.

This clone was picked up a small number of times. The rearrangement uses TRBV30 and TRBJ1-4, with a possible D match to TRBD1 (6 bases). V was trimmed by 2 bases and J by 7 bases, leaving 14 bases between them. The CDR3 is 14 amino acids. CDR1 is GTSNPN and CDR2 is SVGIG in the germline V gene (reference sequence). Here the CDR3 reads CAWSSTETGEKLFF. For the CDR3, the DNA is TGTGCCTGGAGTTCGACGGAGACAGGTGAAAAACTGTTTTTT.

V gene TRBV25-1 combines with J gene TRBJ2-5; no clear D gene. This CDR3 is built from 13 residues. Per the germline V gene, CDR1 is MGHDK and CDR2 is SYGVNS. The ends were cut back, 4 bases at V and 2 bases at J, with 8 bases in the middle. The CDR3 is CASSGSFQETQYF. For the CDR3, the DNA is TGTGCCAGCAGTGGCAGTTTTCAAGAGACCCAGTACTTC.

This clone has just one count. V is TRBV19 and J is TRBJ1-1; the match to TRBD1 covers 7 bases. The CDR3 consists of 18 residues. The germline CDR1 and CDR2 sequences are LNHDA and SQIVND (reference sequence). Germline trimming cut 2 bases from V and 3 bases from J; bases unmatched to any gene: 15. This CDR3 is CASSIIEGTDFKYTEAFF. Here the CDR3 DNA reads TGTGCCAGTAGTATAATAGAGGGGACAGATTTTAAGTACACTGAAGCTTTCTTT.

V is TRBV5-6 and J is TRBJ2-5; D not resolved. CDR3 length equals 13 residues. V was trimmed by 7 bases and J by 5 bases, leaving 15 bases between them. The germline gives CDR1 SGHDT, CDR2 YYEEEE. The CDR3 sequence: CASAWATAETQYF. The CDR3 DNA follows: TGTGCCAGCGCTTGGGCTACAGCTGAGACCCAGTACTTC.

J is TRBJ1-2 and V is TRBV4-1, with 7 positions matching TRBD1. CDR1 and CDR2 from the germline V gene are MGHRA and YSYEKL. Losses at the gene ends were 0 bases for V and 8 bases for J; bases not matched to a gene: 6. The CDR3 runs to 14 residues. The CDR3 DNA reads TGCGCCAGCAGCCAAGAGGAAGGGGGCGTGGGCTACACCTTC. Translating gives CASSQEEGGVGYTF.

By share of the sample, this clone is medium-sized (0.01 to 0.1%). J is TRBJ1-2 and V is TRBV7-8; D is undetermined. The CDR3 sequence is 14 residues long. V shed 3 bases and J shed 4 bases, with 12 bases lying between them. Germline V CDR1 and CDR2: SGHVS, FQNEAQ. CDR3 protein: CASSFKAGSYGYTF. CDR3 nucleotide sequence: TGTGCCAGCAGCTTTAAGGCAGGTAGCTATGGCTACACCTTC.

As for this clone: Germline and junction disagree at one end, which may indicate a read error. J is TRBJ1-6 and V is TRBV30, with D perhaps matching TRBD1 (6 bases). The CDR3 totals 16 residues. Germline V gene data show CDR1 as GTSNPN and CDR2 as SVGIG (reference sequence). Written as DNA, the CDR3 is TGTGTCTGGAGTCGCGCAGGGGTTTTCGAGCGTTCACCCCTCCACTTT. Protein product: CVWSRAGVFERSPLHF.